The clone carrying this T cell receptor (beta chain) appeared many times. Its antigen remains unknown. TCRdb re-called the 5' RACE reads with MiXCR, one entry per CDR3 protein. Of more than 450,000 distinct CDR3 sequences in the sample, 21% were seen once. This sample is drawn from a study of T cells after yellow fever vaccination. Study conclusions and caveats: Abundant bulk-derived clonotypes could contaminate FACS-sorted repertoires. The secondary response peaked faster, at day 5 versus 15, but was weaker. A limited proportion of clonotypes was detected within both the CD4 and CD8 compartments.

Trimming cost V 5 bases and J 8 bases; bases outside gene matches: 5. The CDR3 is 13 residues long. The sequence was collected from a man between 18 and 35 years old who received the YFV17D yellow fever vaccine. Source: PBMCs, taken approximately 22 days after the first yellow fever vaccination. The chain has TRBV12-3 or TRBV12-4 and TRBJ1-2; 10 nucleotides match TRBD1. Here the CDR3 reads CASSQTGGRGYTF. CDR3 DNA sequence: TGTGCCAGCAGTCAGACAGGGGGCCGGGGCTACACCTTC.